This T cell receptor beta chain stems from a study of shared clonotypes between healthy human individuals (dated by TCRdb to about 2020). A note on the overall study: Three men and a couple of women, aged 18 to 49 years, made up the cohort. For each donor, three plates each were used for CD4 naive and CD4 memory, two plates were used for CD8 naive, and one plate was used for CD8 memory. The study deeply sequenced blood TCR repertoires of 5 or 6 healthy adults to estimate repertoire size and the extent of clonotype sharing between individuals. Different laboratories and diverse techniques were used to prepare libraries and sequence TCR repertoires, to increase sequencing depth and limit assay-specific biases. Between about 0.8 and 9 billion PBMCs per donor were obtained by leukapheresis. What the research found in general, with its limitations: Naive subsets generally had larger estimated clonotype richness than memory subsets did. Pairwise subsampling indicated that sequencing depth was expected to affect the degree of clonotype sharing among donors. Compared with non-shared clonotypes, the clonotypes found in all four sorted-subset donors had higher generation probabilities. The small number of donors limited the genetic and exposure-history diversity represented. Rarefaction of sorted-subset datasets indicated incomplete sequencing despite the large sequencing depth. Sharing across a few donors was observed for 4.5% to 6.5% of naive CD4, 3% to 4% of naive CD8, about 2.5% of memory CD4, and about 0.38% of memory CD8 clonotypes. Only blood was sampled, and tissue TCR repertoires likely differ from those in blood.

Donors were healthy HIV-negative adults with no recently reported acute infections or vaccinations. Every donor was a Caucasian adult living in Nashville, Tennessee, USA. CD8 memory samples combined magnetically selected CD45RO+ cells with CCR7-negative CD45RA+ effector memory (TemRA) cells. After blood collection by leukapheresis, PBMCs were isolated using Ficoll-Histopaque density gradient centrifugation and then cryopreserved in the vapor phase of liquid nitrogen. Purity and quantity of every magnetically sorted T cell population were checked by analytical flow cytometry. Each sorted fraction had its genomic DNA isolated and then quantified by UV absorbance on a Nanodrop 2000c. TCR CDR3 regions were amplified from genomic DNA by multiplex PCR using the deep immunoSEQ assay. For each cell subset, the extracted genomic DNA was distributed evenly across all wells of several immunoSEQ 96-well plates, and each plate served as one replicate. For sorted subsets, each replicate PCR was loaded with 200 ng genomic DNA, equivalent to approximately 27,000 T cell genomes. The purified libraries were quantified using a Qubit 3.0 fluorometer, sized with a Bioanalyzer 2100, and then quantified again using the KAPA Library Quantification kit. A separate single-read 150-cycle Illumina NextSeq 550 flow cell was used to sequence each immunoSEQ 96-well plate. The paper's data handling went like this. Because the immunoSEQ output included only junctional sequences and no quality scores, the filtering could not be the same as the filtering used for full-length reads. To assign V/J genes and CDR3, sequences were annotated using PyIR, a Python wrapper for IgBLAST v1.9, with IMGT germline references. Reads with weak V/J assignments (E-value above 1e-6), missing CDR3, stop codons, out-of-frame junctions, or ambiguous translated residues were removed. A V3J clonotype was defined by an identical inferred V gene, J gene, and CDR3 amino acid sequence. Percentage overlap between repertoires was computed as shared unique clonotypes divided by the size of the smaller repertoire. RTK rarefaction, the Chao1 estimator, and Recon v2.1 estimates of unobserved clonotypes were used to assess repertoire richness. OLGA was used to compute generation probabilities for all TCRbeta clonotypes that the gDNA method yielded from a few donors. This immuneACCESS table, as held by TCRdb, lists in-frame sequences with V and J called but not all clones. Of the missing ones, under half trace to an unresolved V gene in checked studies; the others have no known cause. Clone size and V and J calls were adopted from that table, with D and trimming inferred from the DNA. The sample table shows approximately 110,000 clones, and 65% to 75% are seen once. The ten largest make up almost 25% of the sample.

From the cysteine up to the phenylalanine, the CDR3 has a length of 14 residues. The only DNA kept is the CDR3, 42 bases in frame from the first base. Deletion took 2 bases off V and 0 bases off J, with a span of 8 bases between the germline ends. Looking up the germline V gene yields CDR1 MNHEY and CDR2 SVGAGI. About this clone itself: Its antigen is unknown. The record has no base qualities; no much larger clone is one base away.

The source is a woman aged 30 to 39 in good health. Sequencing input: memory CD8+ T cells sorted from blood. The sample's cell subset or site label is to be understood as: CD45RO+ cells pooled with CCR7-negative TemRA cells. The chain joins TRBV6-5 to TRBJ2-7, with TRBD1 perhaps the D gene, on 5 matching bases. The CDR3 reads as follows: CASSYTDSSYEQYF. In nucleotide form, the sequence is TGTGCCAGCAGTTACACTGACAGCTCCTACGAGCAGTACTTC.